This is a list of T cell receptor beta chains from one sample in a study of OX40 agonist ivuxolimab in advanced cancers. Libraries were prepared by immunoSEQ multiplex PCR; TCRdb keeps only in-frame clonotypes and omits some of them. The sample records tens of thousands of clones, around four fifths being singletons. The sequenced sample was CD4+ or CD8+ T cells sorted from blood, obtained in a trial of the OX40 agonist ivuxolimab. The receptors were gathered from an adult with an advanced solid tumor such as melanoma, head and neck, liver or kidney cancer. Both conserved end residues are part of each CDR3. The order of the fields is CDR3 length, V gene, J gene, clone size, D gene, CDR3 DNA, CDR3 protein. A D gene is named only where the DNA matches it firmly. Clone sizes are given selectively: once, few, many, or a class where the clone is expanded.

length: 15; V: TRBV19; J: TRBJ1-2; size: .; D: .; DNA: TGTGCCAGCCGAGACAAGGGAAAAGCTAACTATGGCTACACCTTC; CDR3: CASRDKGKANYGYTF
length: 15; V: TRBV14; J: TRBJ2-3; size: .; D: .; DNA: TGTGCCAGCAGCCAAGACCCGACTAGTGCAGATACGCAGTATTTT; CDR3: CASSQDPTSADTQYF
length: 12; V: TRBV7-8; J: TRBJ2-7; size: .; D: .; DNA: TGTGCCAGCAGCCCAAAGGGGTACGAGCAGTACTTC; CDR3: CASSPKGYEQYF
length: 15; V: TRBV6-5; J: TRBJ2-3; size: .; D: .; DNA: TGTGCCAGCAGAACGCCGGCGGGGAGCACAGATACGCAGTATTTT; CDR3: CASRTPAGSTDTQYF
length: 13; V: TRBV5-8; J: TRBJ1-3; size: .; D: .; DNA: TGTGCCAGCAGCATTTCCGCTGGAAACACCATATATTTT; CDR3: CASSISAGNTIYF
length: 14; V: TRBV30; J: TRBJ1-5; size: .; D: TRBD1; DNA: TGTGCCTGGAGTGATGGGACAGTTTTGCAGCCCCAGCATTTT; CDR3: CAWSDGTVLQPQHF
length: 18; V: TRBV2; J: TRBJ1-5; size: .; D: TRBD1; DNA: TGTGCCAGCAGTGTACCGGGACAGGGGTCCCCATTCAATCAGCCCCAGCATTTT; CDR3: CASSVPGQGSPFNQPQHF
length: 17; V: TRBV27; J: TRBJ2-7; size: .; D: TRBD1; DNA: TGTGCCAGCAGTTTATTCGTCCCGGGACAGGAGACCTACGAGCAGTACTTC; CDR3: CASSLFVPGQETYEQYF
length: 13; V: TRBV2; J: TRBJ2-1; size: .; D: TRBD1; DNA: TGTGCCACCGCGGGACAGGTTTACAATGAGCAGTTCTTC; CDR3: CATAGQVYNEQFF
length: 15; V: TRBV4-3; J: TRBJ2-7; size: few; D: TRBD1; DNA: TGCGCCAGCAGCCCGACCCAGGGGGTAGGGTACGAGCAGTACTTC; CDR3: CASSPTQGVGYEQYF
length: 15; V: TRBV2; J: TRBJ2-6; size: .; D: .; DNA: TGTGCCAGCAGAGGACAAGCTCTTGGGGCCAACGTCCTGACTTTC; CDR3: CASRGQALGANVLTF
length: 14; V: TRBV27; J: TRBJ2-7; size: .; D: TRBD2; DNA: TGTGCCAGCAGGTCTAGCGGGAGTGGCTACGAGCAGTACTTC; CDR3: CASRSSGSGYEQYF
length: 14; V: TRBV18; J: TRBJ2-1; size: .; D: .; DNA: TGTGCCAGCTCACCTCCCCAGGGAAACAATGAGCAGTTCTTC; CDR3: CASSPPQGNNEQFF
length: 15; V: TRBV5-4; J: TRBJ2-3; size: once; D: .; DNA: TGTGCCAGCAGCACCAGAACCCGACAGACAGATACGCAGTATTTT; CDR3: CASSTRTRQTDTQYF
length: 17; V: TRBV19; J: TRBJ2-4; size: .; D: .; DNA: TGTGCCAGTAGTATAGGGTCAGAAGACTTAGCCAAAAACATTCAGTACTTC; CDR3: CASSIGSEDLAKNIQYF
length: 14; V: TRBV7-6; J: TRBJ2-3; size: .; D: .; DNA: TGTGCCAGCAGCTTAGGAGGATTCACAGATACGCAGTATTTT; CDR3: CASSLGGFTDTQYF
length: 14; V: TRBV10-1; J: TRBJ2-3; size: .; D: TRBD1; DNA: TGCGCCACCGGCGAGGGGGCCCGCACAGATACGCAGTATTTT; CDR3: CATGEGARTDTQYF
length: 14; V: TRBV28; J: TRBJ2-5; size: .; D: .; DNA: TGTGCCAGCAGTTTGATGGTGACCCAAGAGACCCAGTACTTC; CDR3: CASSLMVTQETQYF
length: 15; V: TRBV5-1; J: TRBJ1-4; size: .; D: .; DNA: TGCGCCAGCAGCTTGGGTCAAAGGGTTACTGAAAAACTGTTTTTT; CDR3: CASSLGQRVTEKLFF
length: 14; V: TRBV25-1; J: TRBJ2-7; size: .; D: TRBD2; DNA: TGTGCCAGCAGCATTAGCGGGAGTTTCTACGAGCAGTACTTC; CDR3: CASSISGSFYEQYF
length: 15; V: TRBV4-1; J: TRBJ2-1; size: .; D: .; DNA: TGCGCCAGCAGCCGGCCCACTAGCTCCTACAATGAGCAGTTCTTC; CDR3: CASSRPTSSYNEQFF
length: 16; V: TRBV28; J: TRBJ1-1; size: .; D: .; DNA: TGTGCCAGCAGTCCCTATCGGTCGGGCATGAACACTGAAGCTTTCTTT; CDR3: CASSPYRSGMNTEAFF
length: 15; V: TRBV7-9; J: TRBJ2-3; size: .; D: .; DNA: TGTGCCAGCAGCAACCGGGCGGACAGCACAGATACGCAGTATTTT; CDR3: CASSNRADSTDTQYF
length: 15; V: TRBV7-3; J: TRBJ2-7; size: .; D: .; DNA: TGTGCCAGCAGCTCCGGATCCGGGTCTCACCACAAGCAGTACTTC; CDR3: CASSSGSGSHHKQYF
length: 15; V: TRBV9; J: TRBJ2-1; size: .; D: .; DNA: TGTGCCAGCAGCGTCGAAGCGAACTCCTACAATGAGCAGTTCTTC; CDR3: CASSVEANSYNEQFF
length: 13; V: TRBV11-2; J: TRBJ2-1; size: .; D: TRBD1; DNA: TGCGCCAGCAGCCAAGATTTTTGGACAGGGGAGTTCTTC; CDR3: CASSQDFWTGEFF
length: 11; V: TRBV20-1; J: TRBJ2-7; size: .; D: .; DNA: TGCAGTGCTGGATCCCTGGACGAGCAGTACTTC; CDR3: CSAGSLDEQYF
length: 17; V: TRBV4-1; J: TRBJ1-6; size: few; D: .; DNA: TGCGCCAGCAGCAGGGGACACCAGAGCTCCTATAATTCACCCCTCCACTTT; CDR3: CASSRGHQSSYNSPLHF
length: 14; V: TRBV19; J: TRBJ1-5; size: medium-sized; D: .; DNA: TGTGCCAGTCATATGGGAGGCTCACGCGGGCCCCAGCATTTT; CDR3: CASHMGGSRGPQHF
length: 13; V: TRBV9; J: TRBJ1-1; size: few; D: .; DNA: TGTGCCAGCAGCGTCGGGAGGAACACTGAAGCTTTCTTT; CDR3: CASSVGRNTEAFF
length: 14; V: TRBV7-9; J: TRBJ2-5; size: .; D: .; DNA: TGTGCCAGCAGCTGGCTACAGCTTCAAGAGACCCAGTACTTC; CDR3: CASSWLQLQETQYF
length: 14; V: TRBV29-1; J: TRBJ2-1; size: .; D: .; DNA: TGCAGCGTGGATACAGGGAGCTCCTACAATGAGCAGTTCTTC; CDR3: CSVDTGSSYNEQFF
length: 14; V: TRBV28; J: TRBJ1-3; size: .; D: .; DNA: TGTGCCAGCAGGCGGGGGGCGTACGGAAACACCATATATTTT; CDR3: CASRRGAYGNTIYF
length: 13; V: TRBV28; J: TRBJ2-3; size: .; D: .; DNA: TGTGCCAGCAGTTTAGGGGGGACAGATACGCAGTATTTT; CDR3: CASSLGGTDTQYF
length: 13; V: TRBV5-1; J: TRBJ1-2; size: .; D: .; DNA: TGCGCCAGCAGCCCGGACGGAAGCTATGGCTACACCTTC; CDR3: CASSPDGSYGYTF
length: 20; V: TRBV10-2; J: TRBJ1-5; size: .; D: TRBD1; DNA: TGCGCCAGCAGTGAAGGCCGAGGCGGACAGGGGAAGGATAGCAATCAGCCCCAGCATTTT; CDR3: CASSEGRGGQGKDSNQPQHF
length: 15; V: TRBV28; J: TRBJ2-2; size: few; D: .; DNA: TGTGCCAGCACTCGACGGGACATTTTGACCGGGGAGCTGTTTTTT; CDR3: CASTRRDILTGELFF
length: 15; V: TRBV2; J: TRBJ2-1; size: .; D: TRBD2; DNA: TGTGCCAGCAGGACTGAGCGGGGGCTCTACAATGAGCAGTTCTTC; CDR3: CASRTERGLYNEQFF